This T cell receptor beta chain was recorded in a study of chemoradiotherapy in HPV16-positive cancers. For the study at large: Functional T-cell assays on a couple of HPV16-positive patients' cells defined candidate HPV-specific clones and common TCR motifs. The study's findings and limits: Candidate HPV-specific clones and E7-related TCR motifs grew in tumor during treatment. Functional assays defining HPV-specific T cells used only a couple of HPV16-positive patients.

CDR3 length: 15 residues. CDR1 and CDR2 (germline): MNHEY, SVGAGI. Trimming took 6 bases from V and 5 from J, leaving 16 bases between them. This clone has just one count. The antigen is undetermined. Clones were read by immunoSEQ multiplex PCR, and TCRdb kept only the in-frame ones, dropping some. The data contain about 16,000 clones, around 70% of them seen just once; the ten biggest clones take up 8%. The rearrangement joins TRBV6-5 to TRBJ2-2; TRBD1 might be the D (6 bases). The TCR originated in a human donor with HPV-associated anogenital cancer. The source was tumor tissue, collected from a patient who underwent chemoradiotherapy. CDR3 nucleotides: TGTGCCAGCAGCCAGGACAGTCCATGGACCGGGGAGCTGTTTTTT. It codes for CASSQDSPWTGELFF.